This T cell receptor (beta chain) was recorded in a study of blood T cell repertoires in COVID-19. The overall study: COVID-19 samples, acute and convalescent, were from the United States, Italy and Spain. The cDNA or gDNA used as material had been derived from T cells, B-cell-depleted T cells, or PBMCs.

Germline assignment: CDR1 SGHNT and CDR2 YENEEA. The CDR3 has 13 amino acids. V lost 2 bases and J 7 bases, leaving 11 bases between the germline ends. Under the authors' procedure: By means of reference gene primer amplification, nucleated cell counts were estimated. Here immunoSEQ multiplex PCR was the method, and the copy in TCRdb shows in-frame clones only, minus some. Clonal size and the V and J genes are those of that table, whereas D and trimming came from the DNA. The repertoire holds 65,000 to 95,000 clones, over 65% seen once, with over 5.5% in the top ten. Sequencing was carried out using peripheral blood. The rearrangement joins TRBV11-3 to TRBJ1-2; D uncertain. The receptor was isolated from a man aged 45 to 65 with active or convalescent COVID-19. The CDR3 protein is CASSLRSGSGYTF. The CDR3 DNA is TGTGCCAGCAGCTTACGATCTGGGAGTGGCTACACCTTC.